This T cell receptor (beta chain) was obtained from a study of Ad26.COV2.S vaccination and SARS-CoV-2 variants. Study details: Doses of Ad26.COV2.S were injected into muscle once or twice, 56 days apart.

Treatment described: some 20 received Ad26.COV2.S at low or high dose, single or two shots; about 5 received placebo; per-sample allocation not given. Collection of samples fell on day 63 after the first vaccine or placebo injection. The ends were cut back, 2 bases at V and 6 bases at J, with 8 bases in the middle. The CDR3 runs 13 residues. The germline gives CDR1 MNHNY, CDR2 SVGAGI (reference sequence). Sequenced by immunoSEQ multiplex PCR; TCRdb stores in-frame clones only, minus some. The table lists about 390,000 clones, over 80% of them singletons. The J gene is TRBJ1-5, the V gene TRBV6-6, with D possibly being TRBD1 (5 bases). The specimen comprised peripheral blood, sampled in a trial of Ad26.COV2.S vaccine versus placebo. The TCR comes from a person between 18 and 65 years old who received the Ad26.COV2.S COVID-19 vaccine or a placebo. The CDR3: CASSYETAQPQHF. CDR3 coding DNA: TGTGCCAGCAGTTACGAGACAGCTCAGCCCCAGCATTTT.